These 29 T cell receptor beta chains were all obtained from the same sample, sequenced in a study of blood T cell repertoires in COVID-19. Only in-frame clones appear in the TCRdb table, and some are missing; sequencing was by immunoSEQ multiplex PCR. This table holds 400,000 to 450,000 clones, around 87% found once. The sequencing input was PBMCs or T cells enriched from blood (not recorded which). The receptor set was obtained from a man under 40 who had recovered from COVID-19.

The chain recombines TRBV3-1 (or the pseudogene TRBV3-2) with TRBJ2-7; 7 bases are shared with TRBD2. The CDR3 loop spans 15 amino acids. Trimming at V came to 4 bases and at J to 7 bases, leaving 13 bases not matched to a gene. CDR1 LGHDT and CDR2 YNNKEL come from the germline V gene (reference sequence). CDR3 sequence (DNA): TGTGCCAGCAGCCGGCATACAGGTTTCGGGGGGGAGCAGTACTTC. This encodes CASSRHTGFGGEQYF.

The chain combines TRBV24-1 with TRBJ1-6; D perhaps matches TRBD1 (5 bases). Germline V gene lookup returns CDR1 KGHDR and CDR2 SFDVKD. Trimming stripped 5 bases from V and 0 bases from J, with 13 bases between. The CDR3 is 17 residues long. CDR3 in amino acids: CATSAAGPSSYNSPLHF. CDR3 nucleotides: TGTGCCACCAGTGCGGCAGGGCCTAGCTCCTATAATTCACCCCTCCACTTT.

V gene TRBV2 combines with J gene TRBJ1-6; D is undetermined. The CDR3 has 13 residues. V gave up 6 bases and J gave up 10 bases, with 13 bases separating them. From germline, CDR1 is SNHLY and CDR2 FYNNEI. CDR3 DNA: TGTGCCAGCAGCGAGGGAGTGGGGTCACCCCTCCACTTT. Translation: CASSEGVGSPLHF.

This clone appeared a single time. This chain uses TRBV24-1 with TRBJ2-1, with 7 nucleotides matching TRBD2. The CDR3 contains 13 residues. Germline V gene data show CDR1 as KGHDR and CDR2 as SFDVKD. V trimming: 6 bases; J trimming: 12 bases; junction bases outside the gene matches: 10. CDR3 DNA: TGTGCCACCAGTCCCCCGGAGGGACTACTGCAGTTCTTC. Protein: CATSPPEGLLQFF.

The rearrangement uses TRBV5-4 and TRBJ2-3, with 9 bases matching TRBD2. The CDR3 has 16 amino acids. Germline lookup yields CDR1 SGHNT and CDR2 YYREEE (reference sequence). The V gene end was trimmed by 4 bases and the J gene end by 0 bases; junction bases not matched to a gene: 6. The CDR3 spells CASSTQREASTDTQYF. CDR3 coding DNA: TGTGCCAGCAGCACCCAGCGGGAGGCCAGCACAGATACGCAGTATTTT.

The genes are TRBV19 and TRBJ2-7, with 14 bases aligning to TRBD2. The CDR3 covers 16 residues. Germline CDR1 and CDR2: LNHDA and SQIVND (reference sequence). With 5 bases clipped from V and 4 bases from J, the junction kept 7 bases outside the gene matches. CDR3 protein: CASSQGLAGVGYEQYF. CDR3 DNA sequence: TGTGCCAGTAGTCAGGGACTAGCGGGAGTGGGGTACGAGCAGTACTTC.

This chain links TRBV24-1 with TRBJ2-2; 9 bases are a match to TRBD1. CDR1 is KGHDR and CDR2 is SFDVKD in the germline V gene. The V gene end was trimmed by 4 bases and the J gene end by 7 bases; junction bases not matched to a gene: 9. The CDR3 sequence is 16 residues long. The chain's CDR3 is CATSESGTGSGGELFF. The CDR3 bases are TGTGCCACCAGTGAATCCGGGACAGGGTCCGGCGGGGAGCTGTTTTTT.

The gene calls are TRBV28 and TRBJ1-3; maybe TRBD1 (5 bases). V was trimmed by 2 bases and J by 0 bases, leaving 8 bases between them. Germline CDR1 reads MDHEN; CDR2 reads SYDVKM. The CDR3 runs to 15 residues. CDR3 loop: CASSLTGYSGNTIYF. DNA for the CDR3: TGTGCCAGCAGTTTAACAGGCTACTCTGGAAACACCATATATTTT. Based on the CDR3 plus reference TRBV28 and TRBJ1-3, the full variable domain is DVKVTQSSRYLVKRTGEKVFLECVQDMDHENMFWYRQDPGLGLRLIYFSYDVKMKEKGDIPEGYSVSREKKERFSLILESASTNQTSMYLCASSLTGYSGNTIYFGEGSWLTVV.

This clone was seen more than once but under ten times. The chain links TRBV5-6 to TRBJ2-7; weak D call: TRBD2 (6 bases). The CDR3 has 14 amino acids. Deletions cut 2 bases from V and 4 bases from J, with 13 bases between. The germline V gene encodes CDR1 SGHDT and CDR2 YYEEEE. The CDR3 bases are TGTGCCAGCAGCTTAACTGGGGGACTTTACGAGCAGTACTTC. Translated, it gives CASSLTGGLYEQYF.

This clone occurred once. The J gene is TRBJ2-7, the V gene TRBV5-1; TRBD1 agrees at 7 bases. Germline values: CDR1 SGHRS, CDR2 YFSETQ. The ends lost 4 bases at V and 0 bases at J; junction bases unmatched: 7. The CDR3 has 15 amino acids. This CDR3 is CASSGKGQSSYEQYF. For the CDR3, the DNA is TGCGCCAGCAGCGGTAAGGGACAGAGCTCCTACGAGCAGTACTTC.

The chain carries TRBV28 and TRBJ1-1, with unresolved D. CDR3 length: 12 amino acids. CDR1 MDHEN and CDR2 SYDVKM come from the germline V gene. V lost 3 bases and J lost 8, with 10 bases in between. The CDR3 reads CASSLTTTEAFF. DNA for the CDR3: TGTGCCAGCAGTTTGACCACGACAGAAGCTTTCTTT.

V usage is TRBV28 and J usage is TRBJ1-2; a possible D gene is TRBD1 (5 bases). CDR1 and CDR2 (germline): MDHEN, SYDVKM. The CDR3 consists of 14 residues. V dropped 2 bases and J dropped 6 bases, with 13 bases sitting between them. The CDR3 DNA reads as TGTGCCAGCAGTTTACCGGCCAGGGAAGATGGCTACACCTTC. Protein: CASSLPAREDGYTF.

The chain recombines TRBV2 with TRBJ1-1; D uncertain. Germline V lookup: CDR1 SNHLY, CDR2 FYNNEI. V lost 4 bases, J lost 4 bases, and 10 bases lay in between. This CDR3 comprises 13 residues. CDR3 coding DNA: TGTGCCAGCAGTGCCGAGGAGGTCACTGAAGCTTTCTTT. This encodes CASSAEEVTEAFF.

This clone was recorded only once. The chain is built from TRBV29-1 and TRBJ2-7; D is uncertain. This CDR3 comprises 13 residues. Trimming stripped 0 bases from V and 9 bases from J, with 15 bases between. Germline V gene lookup returns CDR1 SQVTM and CDR2 ANQGSEA. The CDR3, as DNA: TGCAGCGTTGAAGATCGTATTATCGTCGGGCAGTACTTC. This encodes CSVEDRIIVGQYF.

This clone was observed a single time. This chain links TRBV18 with TRBJ2-7, with a tentative D call TRBD1 (5 bases). Trimming took off 0 bases at V and 3 bases at J, with 6 bases between the two ends. The CDR3 loop spans 13 amino acids. CDR1 is KGHSH and CDR2 is LQKENI in the germline V gene. CDR3 residues: CASSPPRVYEQYF. The CDR3 region has the DNA TGTGCCAGCTCACCACCCAGGGTCTACGAGCAGTACTTC.

For the CDR3, the DNA is TGTGCCAGCAAGATACTAGCATCCGGGGAGCTGTTTTTT. It specifies CASKILASGELFF. The chain is built from TRBV12-3 or TRBV12-4 and TRBJ2-2; D possibly corresponds to TRBD2 (6 bases). V lost 7 bases and J lost 6, with 12 bases in between. CDR3 length: 13 residues.

The chain recombines TRBV7-3 with TRBJ2-3; 8 nucleotides align to TRBD2. This CDR3 contains 16 residues. From germline, CDR1 is SGHTA and CDR2 FQGTGA. Unmatched junction bases numbered 9, after V lost 5 bases and J lost 2 bases. Written as DNA, the CDR3 is TGTGCCAGCAGCGGTCCCATAGCGGGACCCACAGATACGCAGTATTTT. This gives the protein CASSGPIAGPTDTQYF.

This chain's CDR3 is CASRGTGRNEKLFF. The CDR3 region has the DNA TGTGCCAGTAGGGGGACAGGTAGAAATGAAAAACTGTTTTTT. V usage is TRBV19 and J usage is TRBJ1-4; TRBD1 aligns across 8 bases. This CDR3 has 14 amino acids. The germline V gene has CDR1 LNHDA and CDR2 SQIVND (reference sequence). Losses at the gene ends were 6 bases for V and 5 bases for J; bases not matched to a gene: 5.

The genes are TRBV28 and TRBJ1-5; D may be TRBD1 (6 bases). The V end was cut by 3 bases, the J end by 5 bases, with 14 bases between. Germline CDR1 is MDHEN and CDR2 is SYDVKM. CDR3 length equals 15 residues. The CDR3 is CASSFSWDNDQPQHF. The DNA of the CDR3 is TGTGCCAGCAGTTTTTCGTGGGACAATGATCAGCCCCAGCATTTT.

The rearrangement joins TRBV9 to TRBJ1-4, with D possibly matching TRBD1 (6 bases). This CDR3 has 13 amino acids. The germline V gene has CDR1 SGDLS and CDR2 YYNGEE. V was pared by 1 base and J by 8 bases, with 9 bases between. The CDR3 loop reads CASSVPGEEKLFF. The CDR3, as DNA: TGTGCCAGCAGCGTACCAGGGGAAGAAAAACTGTTTTTT.

The chain joins TRBV6-5 to TRBJ2-5; D call uncertain. The CDR3 totals 11 residues. Germline V gene data show CDR1 as MNHEY and CDR2 as SVGAGI. The V end was cut by 7 bases, the J end by 7 bases, with 10 bases between. In DNA form, the CDR3 reads TGTGCCAGCACCCACCACGGGACCCAGTACTTC. Amino acids: CASTHHGTQYF.

This chain connects TRBV30 to TRBJ2-4; 11 positions match TRBD1. The CDR3 is 16 residues long. V was clipped by 2 bases and J by 0 bases; unmatched bases: 3. Germline assignment: CDR1 GTSNPN and CDR2 SVGIG (reference sequence). The CDR3 DNA reads TGTGCCTGGAGTATAGGGACAGGGGGAGCCAAAAACATTCAGTACTTC. It encodes CAWSIGTGGAKNIQYF.

There are a few counts of this clone. DNA of the CDR3: TGTGCCAGCAGCTTTGGGGAGCTCCCCTACGAGCAGTACTTC. Protein product: CASSFGELPYEQYF. The chain links TRBV11-2 to TRBJ2-7; D is possibly TRBD2 (5 bases). Germline V gene lookup returns CDR1 SGHAT and CDR2 FQNNGV. The V end lost 3 bases, the J end lost 2 bases, and 11 bases lay between the germline ends. This CDR3 has 14 residues.

The chain recombines TRBV28 with TRBJ2-1, with a weak D call TRBD1 (5 bases). The CDR3 spans 12 residues. V was cut by 7 bases and J by 7 bases, with 11 bases left in between. In germline, CDR1 is MDHEN, CDR2 SYDVKM. The CDR3 protein is CASIRDRNEQFF. In DNA form, the CDR3 reads TGTGCCAGCATCAGGGATCGGAATGAGCAGTTCTTC.

The genes are TRBV5-4 and TRBJ2-1; 10 bases agree with TRBD2. Trimming took 3 bases from V and 6 from J; bases not matched to a gene: 6. The CDR3 totals 15 residues. Germline values: CDR1 SGHNT, CDR2 YYREEE (reference sequence). CDR3 region: CASSSLAGVSNEQFF. CDR3 sequence (DNA): TGTGCCAGCAGCTCCCTAGCGGGAGTGAGCAATGAGCAGTTCTTC.

The V call is TRBV9, the J call TRBJ2-1; 9 positions match TRBD2. With 2 bases clipped from V and 7 bases from J, the junction kept 4 bases outside the gene matches. Germline V gene data show CDR1 as SGDLS and CDR2 as YYNGEE. The CDR3 sequence is 14 residues long. The CDR3 spells CASSVAGGRNEQFF. The CDR3 region has the DNA TGTGCCAGCAGCGTTGCGGGAGGGAGGAATGAGCAGTTCTTC.

The chain joins TRBV2 to TRBJ2-1; the D gene is possibly TRBD2 (5 bases). V was trimmed by 6 bases and J by 0 bases, leaving 12 bases between them. Germline V gene lookup returns CDR1 SNHLY and CDR2 FYNNEI. The CDR3 is 15 residues long. Here the CDR3 reads CASRSTRTSYNEQFF. The CDR3 DNA reads TGTGCCAGCAGATCCACTAGGACCTCCTACAATGAGCAGTTCTTC.

This clone was seen only once. The gene calls are TRBV29-1 and TRBJ2-5; 8 positions match TRBD2. The germline gives CDR1 SQVTM, CDR2 ANQGSEA. V lost 6 bases and J lost 5; bases outside the gene matches: 11. The CDR3 sequence is 14 residues long. The CDR3 DNA is TGCAGCGTCGGCCCGGGAGGGCCGGGGGAGACCCAGTACTTC. Translation gives CSVGPGGPGETQYF.

In regard to this clone: Other DNA sequences of this sample code for an identical CDR3. Here the CDR3 DNA reads TGTGCCAGCTCGCCCGGGACAGCCTACGAGCAGTACTTC. Amino acids: CASSPGTAYEQYF. The chain is built from TRBV18 and TRBJ2-7; 7 bases match TRBD1. Trimming cost V 6 bases and J 2 bases; bases outside gene matches: 4. Per germline, CDR1 KGHSH and CDR2 LQKENI. The CDR3 contains 13 residues.